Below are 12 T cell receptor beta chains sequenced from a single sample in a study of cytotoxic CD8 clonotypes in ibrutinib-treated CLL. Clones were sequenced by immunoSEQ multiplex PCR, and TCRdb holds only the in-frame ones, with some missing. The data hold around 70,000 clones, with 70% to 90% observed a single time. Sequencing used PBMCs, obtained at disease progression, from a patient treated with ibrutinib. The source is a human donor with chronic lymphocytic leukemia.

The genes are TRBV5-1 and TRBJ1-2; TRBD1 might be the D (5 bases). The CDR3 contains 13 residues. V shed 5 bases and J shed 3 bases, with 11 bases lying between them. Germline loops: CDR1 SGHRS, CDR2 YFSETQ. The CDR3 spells CASRIDRDYGYTF. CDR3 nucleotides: TGCGCCAGCAGGATTGACAGAGACTATGGCTACACCTTC.

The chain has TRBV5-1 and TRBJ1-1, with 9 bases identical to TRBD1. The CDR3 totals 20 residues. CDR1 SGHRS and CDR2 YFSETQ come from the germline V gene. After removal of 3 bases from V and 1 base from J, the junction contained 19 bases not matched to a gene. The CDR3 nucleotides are TGCGCCAGCAGCTCCATTGGCCCCGGGACAGGGATTCGGGAGAACACTGAAGCTTTCTTT. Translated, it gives CASSSIGPGTGIRENTEAFF.

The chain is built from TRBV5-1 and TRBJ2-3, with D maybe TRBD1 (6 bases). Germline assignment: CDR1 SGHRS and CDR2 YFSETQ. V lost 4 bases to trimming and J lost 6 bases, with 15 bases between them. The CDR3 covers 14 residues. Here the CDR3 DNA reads TGCGCCAGCAGCCCAGGGGCCCTCAGGGATACGCAGTATTTT. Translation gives CASSPGALRDTQYF.

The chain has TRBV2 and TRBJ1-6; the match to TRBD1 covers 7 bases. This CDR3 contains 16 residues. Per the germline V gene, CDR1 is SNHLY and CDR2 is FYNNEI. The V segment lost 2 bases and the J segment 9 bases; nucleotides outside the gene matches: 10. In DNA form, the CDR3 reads TGTGCCAGCAGTGAAAGGACCGGGACAGTTCTTTCACCCCTCCACTTT. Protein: CASSERTGTVLSPLHF.

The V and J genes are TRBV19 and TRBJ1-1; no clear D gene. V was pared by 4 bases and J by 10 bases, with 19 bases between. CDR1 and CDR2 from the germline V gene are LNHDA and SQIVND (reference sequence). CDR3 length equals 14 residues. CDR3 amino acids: CASSTFSGAPGAFF. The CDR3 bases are TGTGCCAGTAGTACATTTTCCGGAGCACCCGGAGCTTTCTTT.

CDR3 region: CASRGGNQPQHF. The CDR3 DNA sequence: TGTGCCAGCAGGGGGGGCAATCAGCCCCAGCATTTT. The chain is built from TRBV2 and TRBJ1-5, with D perhaps matching TRBD1 (5 bases). Germline-derived CDR1 and CDR2 are SNHLY and FYNNEI. V was clipped by 6 bases and J by 2 bases, with 5 bases between them. This CDR3 has 12 residues.

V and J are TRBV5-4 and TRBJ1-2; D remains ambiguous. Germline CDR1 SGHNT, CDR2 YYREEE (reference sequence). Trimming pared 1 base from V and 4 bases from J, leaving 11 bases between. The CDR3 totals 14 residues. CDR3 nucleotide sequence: TGTGCCAGCAGCTTGCGTGCTACCCGCTATGGCTACACCTTC. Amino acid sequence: CASSLRATRYGYTF.

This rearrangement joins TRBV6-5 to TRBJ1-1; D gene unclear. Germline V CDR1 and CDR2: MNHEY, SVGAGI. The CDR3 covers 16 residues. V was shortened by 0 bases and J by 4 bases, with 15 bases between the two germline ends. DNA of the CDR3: TGTGCCAGCAGTTACTCCCTACATGGTATTGGCACTGAAGCTTTCTTT. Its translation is CASSYSLHGIGTEAFF.

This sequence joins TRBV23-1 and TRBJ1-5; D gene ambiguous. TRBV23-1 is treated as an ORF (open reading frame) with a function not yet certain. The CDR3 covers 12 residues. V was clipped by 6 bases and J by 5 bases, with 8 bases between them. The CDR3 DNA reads TGCGCCAGCAGGGGTTGGGATCAGCCCCAGCATTTT. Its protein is CASRGWDQPQHF.

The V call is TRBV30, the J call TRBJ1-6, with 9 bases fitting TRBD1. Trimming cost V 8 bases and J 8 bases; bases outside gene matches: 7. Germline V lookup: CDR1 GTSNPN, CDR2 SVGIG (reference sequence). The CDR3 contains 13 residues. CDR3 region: CAGPGQGDSPLHF. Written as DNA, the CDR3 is TGTGCCGGCCCGGGACAGGGTGATTCACCCCTCCACTTT.

CDR3 in DNA: TGTGCCAGCAGCCAATGGGGACAGGGGGCGGCTGGGGCCAACGTCCTGACTTTC. Amino acids: CASSQWGQGAAGANVLTF. This chain uses TRBV14 with TRBJ2-6, with 12 bases matching TRBD1. This CDR3 spans 18 amino acids. V was clipped by 2 bases and J by 2 bases; unmatched bases: 4. Germline V gives CDR1 SGHDN, CDR2 FVKESK.

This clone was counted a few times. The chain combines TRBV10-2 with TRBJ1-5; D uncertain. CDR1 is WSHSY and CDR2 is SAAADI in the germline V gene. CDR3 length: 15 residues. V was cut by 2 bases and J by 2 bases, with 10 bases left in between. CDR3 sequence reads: CASSEGFWGNQPQHF. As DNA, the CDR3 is TGCGCCAGCAGTGAGGGGTTTTGGGGCAATCAGCCCCAGCATTTT.